Described below is a single T cell receptor (beta chain) sequence and its context. The antigen is unknown. Assay: immunoSEQ multiplex PCR; the TCRdb copy retains only in-frame clones and omits some. The sample consists of some 45,000 clones, 75% to 95% of them appearing once. This record belongs to a study of graft-versus-host responses after intestinal transplantation. About the research overall: Recipients had transplants, and these were multivisceral, liver-intestinal, or isolated intestinal. Every transplant recipient was induced with anti-thymocyte globulin, then maintained on tacrolimus and steroids for two to four years. Findings of the study overall: Those patients showing graft-donor T cell macrochimerism displayed high graft-versus-host to host-versus-graft clonal ratios in allografts. Recipient marrow held GvH clones, some first seen in ileum or blood.

The input for sequencing was PBMCs, taken 524 days after transplant. The sequence was collected from a human patient who received an intestinal transplant, so some T cells may come from the graft donor.

CDR3 sequence reads: CASSLGSGSPAYEQYF. The CDR3 coding sequence is TGTGCCAGCAGTTTGGGTAGCGGGAGCCCGGCCTACGAGCAGTACTTC. This chain joins TRBV28 and TRBJ2-7, with 9 bases identical to TRBD2. This CDR3 is built from 16 residues. The V gene end was trimmed by 3 bases and the J gene end by 2 bases; junction bases not matched to a gene: 8. CDR1 MDHEN and CDR2 SYDVKM come from the germline V gene.